Listed here are 32 T cell receptor beta chains from one sample, sequenced in a study of cytomegalovirus exposure and HLA in healthy donors. A multiplex PCR was run with 60 Vbeta primers and 13 Jbeta primers. Profiled with immunoSEQ multiplex PCR; TCRdb holds only in-frame clones, not every one. The repertoire includes around 180,000 clones, around 80% of them detected once, and 2.1% sits in the top ten. Sequencing was done on a sample of PBMCs. These receptors were collected from a woman under 30 in good health and CMV-seropositive.

This clone has only one observation. Relative to the germline gene, one junction end is altered; a read error may explain this. The rearrangement links TRBV7-9 to TRBJ2-7; 7 nucleotides align to TRBD1. This CDR3 spans 17 amino acids. The germline CDR1 and CDR2 sequences are SEHNR and FQNEAQ (reference sequence). The CDR3 sequence is CSSSFVQGLAPIHEQYF. As DNA, the CDR3 is TGTTCCAGCAGCTTCGTACAGGGGCTCGCCCCGATCCACGAGCAGTACTTC.

This chain joins TRBV5-5 and TRBJ1-1; the D is unclear. This CDR3 is 13 amino acids long. CDR1 is SGHKS and CDR2 is YYEKEE in the germline V gene (reference sequence). V was clipped by 0 bases and J by 11 bases, with 14 bases between them. The CDR3 sequence: CASSLAEPRGAFF. CDR3 nucleotides: TGTGCCAGCAGCTTGGCTGAACCCCGAGGGGCTTTCTTT.

This clone was detected once. This chain connects TRBV7-9 to TRBJ2-7; TRBD1 matches 9 bases. The germline gives CDR1 SEHNR, CDR2 FQNEAQ (reference sequence). V lost 5 bases to trimming and J lost 2 bases; unmatched junction nucleotides: 10. The CDR3 contains 16 residues. The chain's CDR3 is CASSTTAGQGPYEQYF. In DNA form, the CDR3 reads TGTGCCAGCAGCACAACCGCGGGACAGGGCCCCTACGAGCAGTACTTC.

The CDR3 nucleotides read TGTGCCAGCAGCGTTCCCTCTGGAGGGACTAGCGGGGGAAAACGCCCCCGGGGTGAGCAGTTCTTC. Its protein is CASSVPSGGTSGGKRPRGEQFF. The chain employs TRBV9 and TRBJ2-1; 14 positions match TRBD2. Per the germline V gene, CDR1 is SGDLS and CDR2 is YYNGEE. Trimming cost V 2 bases and J 9 bases; bases outside gene matches: 25. The CDR3 contains 22 residues.

CDR3 protein: CASSQPSRGQVFDEQFF. CDR3 nucleotides: TGCGCCAGCAGCCAACCATCCAGGGGCCAAGTCTTCGATGAGCAGTTCTTC. The chain combines TRBV4-1 with TRBJ2-1, with TRBD1 as a possible D gene (6 bases). The CDR3 loop spans 17 amino acids. V lost 2 bases to trimming and J lost 8 bases, with 22 bases between them. CDR1 MGHRA and CDR2 YSYEKL come from the germline V gene.

This clone showed up just a few times. This chain links TRBV10-1 with TRBJ2-1, with TRBD2 identical over 9 bases. From germline, CDR1 is WNHNN and CDR2 SYGVQD (reference sequence). This CDR3 has 17 residues. The V segment lost 5 bases and the J segment 3 bases; nucleotides outside the gene matches: 11. The CDR3 nucleotides are TGCGCCAGCAGTCGGCTAGCGGGACGCGTCGGCTACAATGAGCAGTTCTTC. This translates into CASSRLAGRVGYNEQFF.

This clone was recorded a few times. This chain connects TRBV9 to TRBJ2-3, with D possibly being TRBD1 (7 bases). The CDR3 is made up of 17 amino acids. The ends were cut back, 0 bases at V and 2 bases at J, with 16 bases in the middle. In germline, CDR1 is SGDLS, CDR2 YYNGEE. CDR3 sequence reads: CASSVVGTGDFTDTQYF. CDR3 sequence (DNA): TGTGCCAGCAGCGTAGTAGGAACAGGGGACTTCACAGATACGCAGTATTTT.

This chain joins TRBV6-1 and TRBJ1-5; D may be TRBD1 (5 bases). Trimming shortened V by 5 bases and J by 6 bases, and 11 bases separated the two germline ends. The length of the CDR3 is 13 residues. CDR1 and CDR2 (germline): MNHNS, SASEGT. The CDR3 sequence: CASSRQLAQPQHF. The CDR3 DNA is TGTGCCAGCAGTAGACAGTTGGCTCAGCCCCAGCATTTT.

With regard to this clone: Other nucleotide sequences from this sample produce the same CDR3. The gene calls are TRBV9 and TRBJ1-1, with D uncertain. The CDR3 sequence is 13 residues long. Germline CDR1 SGDLS, CDR2 YYNGEE. The V and J ends lost 2 bases and 1 base respectively, with 6 bases between them. CDR3 loop: CASSVAGNTEAFF. CDR3 bases: TGTGCCAGCAGCGTCGCCGGGAACACTGAAGCTTTCTTT.

Only one count was recorded for this clone. The rearrangement links TRBV30 to TRBJ1-2; possible D gene TRBD1, 5 bases. Germline V gives CDR1 GTSNPN, CDR2 SVGIG (reference sequence). Trimming left V 0 bases short and J 4 bases short, with 9 bases between. The CDR3 runs 13 residues. The CDR3 protein is CAWSVSRAYGYTF. The CDR3 region has the DNA TGTGCCTGGAGTGTAAGCAGGGCCTATGGCTACACCTTC. Full variable domain (remainder filled in from reference TRBV30 and TRBJ1-2): SQTIHQWPATLVQPVGSPLSLECTVEGTSNPNLYWYRQAAGRGLQLLFYSVGIGQISSEVPQNLSASRPQDRQFILSSKKLLLSDSGFYLCAWSVSRAYGYTFGSGTRLTVV.

The chain joins TRBV4-1 to TRBJ1-2, with D maybe TRBD1 (5 bases). The CDR3 loop spans 14 amino acids. Germline V gene sequence: CDR1 MGHRA, CDR2 YSYEKL. V was cut by 6 bases and J by 6 bases, with 17 bases left in between. CDR3 residues: CASRGLGRGDGYTF. DNA of the CDR3: TGCGCCAGCAGGGGGTTAGGACGGGGGGATGGCTACACCTTC.

The V gene is TRBV6-4, the J gene TRBJ1-6; 9 bases match TRBD1. The germline V gene encodes CDR1 MRHNA and CDR2 SNTAGT. V lost 3 bases, J lost 7 bases, and 1 base stayed unmatched. The CDR3 length is 14 residues. The CDR3 here is CASSDTGGNSPLHF. The CDR3 DNA is TGTGCCAGCAGTGATACAGGGGGCAATTCACCCCTCCACTTT.

The chain employs TRBV7-2 and TRBJ2-1; D unclear. Germline values: CDR1 SGHTA, CDR2 FQGNSA. Trimming removed 0 bases at V and 3 bases at J, with 6 bases between. This CDR3 is built from 14 residues. CDR3 protein: CASSLARIYNEQFF. The CDR3 DNA is TGTGCCAGCAGCTTAGCGCGGATCTACAATGAGCAGTTCTTC.

V is TRBV6-4 and J is TRBJ1-6; possible D gene TRBD1, 5 bases. Germline CDR1 and CDR2: MRHNA and SNTAGT. The V and J ends lost 0 bases and 6 bases respectively, with 12 bases between them. The length of the CDR3 is 16 residues. CDR3 sequence (DNA): TGTGCCAGCAGTGACTCGGCCGGGGGAGTTAATTCACCCCTCCACTTT. Residues: CASSDSAGGVNSPLHF.

V gene TRBV6-6 combines with J gene TRBJ2-7; the D gene is possibly TRBD2 (7 bases). Trimming removed 0 bases from V and 5 bases from J, with 11 bases in between. This CDR3 is built from 14 residues. Germline CDR1 and CDR2: MNHNY and SVGAGI (reference sequence). In DNA, the CDR3 is TGTGCCAGCAGTTACTCCAGGGGAGGGAACGAGCAGTACGTC. Protein: CASSYSRGGNEQYV.

V usage is TRBV11-2 and J usage is TRBJ2-1, with 7 bases that match TRBD2. Germline CDR1 SGHAT, CDR2 FQNNGV. The CDR3 loop spans 16 amino acids. V trimming: 5 bases; J trimming: 8 bases; junction bases outside the gene matches: 15. The CDR3 DNA follows: TGTGCCAGCAGCGCCCTCTCGACTAGCCGAGGCGATGAGCAGTTCTTC. Encoded protein: CASSALSTSRGDEQFF.

In its sample, this clone was seen once. The rearrangement uses TRBV4-1 and TRBJ2-5, with 9 bases fitting TRBD1. The J call is uncertain, as TRBJ2-7 better fits the DNA end. Germline CDR1 reads MGHRA; CDR2 reads YSYEKL. This CDR3 is 17 amino acids long. The CDR3 spells CASSQGRRDRASYEQYF. The CDR3, as DNA: TGCGCCAGCAGCCAAGGCCGCCGGGACAGGGCGTCCTACGAGCAGTACTTC.

Comment on this clone: The junction differs from germline at one of its ends, possibly a read error. The chain employs TRBV7-2 and TRBJ1-2; no clear D. CDR3 length equals 9 residues. Per the germline V gene, CDR1 is SGHTA and CDR2 is FQGNSA. CDR3 loop: CASSLDGSF. Written as DNA, the CDR3 is TGTGCCAGCAGCTTAGACGGGAGCTTC.

The chain recombines TRBV2 with TRBJ1-2; the D is unclear. Trimming removed 0 bases from V and 5 bases from J, with 13 bases in between. Germline assignment: CDR1 SNHLY and CDR2 FYNNEI. This CDR3 region has 15 residues. The DNA of the CDR3 is TGTGCCAGCAGTGAAGCGCCTTCCCTAGGATATGGCTACACCTTC. Translating it yields CASSEAPSLGYGYTF.

This clone has just one count. The chain has TRBV6-1 and TRBJ2-2; tentative D call: TRBD2 (5 bases). Germline V gene data show CDR1 as MNHNS and CDR2 as SASEGT. Between the trimmed V and J ends, which lost 7 bases and 1 base, there was a span of 13 bases. This CDR3 has 15 residues. CDR3 loop: CASTLSRGNTGELFF. CDR3 nucleotide sequence: TGTGCCAGCACCCTCTCCCGGGGGAACACCGGGGAGCTGTTTTTT.

CDR3 in amino acids: CASSLDLRYNEQFF. In nucleotides, the CDR3 is TGCGCCAGCAGCTTGGATCTTCGTTACAATGAGCAGTTCTTC. The chain employs TRBV5-1 and TRBJ2-1; D is ambiguous. Trimming took 0 bases from V and 4 from J, leaving 8 bases between them. The CDR3 is 14 amino acids. Germline CDR1 reads SGHRS; CDR2 reads YFSETQ.

The rearrangement links TRBV6-5 to TRBJ1-4, with 8 bases matching TRBD1. The CDR3 runs 13 residues. The germline CDR1 and CDR2 sequences are MNHEY and SVGAGI. Losses at the gene ends were 5 bases for V and 10 bases for J; bases not matched to a gene: 6. CDR3 nucleotide sequence: TGTGCCAGCAGTCCCGGGGACAGGCGAAAACTGTTTTTT. Protein sequence: CASSPGDRRKLFF.

This clone was recorded a few times. This chain links TRBV4-2 with TRBJ1-2; D is undetermined. CDR3 length: 15 residues. The V gene lost 0 bases and the J gene lost 0 bases, with 8 bases spanning the gap. CDR1 is LGHNA, CDR2 YNFKEQ, per germline. The CDR3 region is CASSQDGQANYGYTF. CDR3 sequence (DNA): TGTGCCAGCAGCCAAGATGGTCAGGCTAACTATGGCTACACCTTC.

The chain employs TRBV4-2 and TRBJ2-2, with TRBD2 identical over 15 bases. Per the germline V gene, CDR1 is LGHNA and CDR2 is YNFKEQ. The CDR3 covers 20 residues. V dropped 0 bases and J dropped 0; count of bases not matched to a gene: 5. Here the CDR3 reads CASSQESGLAGGTNTGELFF. The CDR3 nucleotides read TGTGCCAGCAGCCAAGAGTCGGGACTAGCGGGGGGAACGAACACCGGGGAGCTGTTTTTT.

The gene calls are TRBV5-4 and TRBJ2-2; a weak D match, TRBD1 (6 bases). The CDR3 has 15 residues. Germline V lookup: CDR1 SGHNT, CDR2 YYREEE (reference sequence). V gave up 5 bases and J gave up 0 bases, with 11 bases separating them. The CDR3, as DNA: TGTGCCAGCAGGGGGGACACTTCGAACACCGGGGAGCTGTTTTTT. This encodes CASRGDTSNTGELFF.

This sequence joins TRBV13 and TRBJ1-2, with D hard to call. Germline CDR1 reads PRHDT; CDR2 reads FYEKMQ (reference sequence). V dropped 2 bases and J dropped 7 bases, with 5 bases sitting between them. The CDR3 runs 11 residues. Here the CDR3 reads CASSLISGYTF. CDR3 sequence (DNA): TGTGCCAGCAGCTTAATCTCTGGCTACACCTTC.

This chain connects TRBV19 to TRBJ2-5, with 9 bases identical to TRBD1. J was trimmed by 3 bases and V by 6 bases; bases with no gene match: 14. This CDR3 has 17 residues. CDR1 is LNHDA and CDR2 is SQIVND in the germline V gene (reference sequence). In DNA, the CDR3 is TGTGCCAGTAGCGTCTCGGGACAGGGATTTTGGGAAGAGACCCAGTACTTC. Amino acid sequence: CASSVSGQGFWEETQYF.

This chain joins TRBV18 and TRBJ1-1; 8 nucleotides line up with TRBD1. The length of the CDR3 is 17 residues. V lost 9 bases, J lost 1 base, and 16 bases stayed unmatched. Germline V CDR1 and CDR2: KGHSH, LQKENI. CDR3 amino acids: CASHEVPGQVGNTEAFF. DNA for the CDR3: TGTGCCAGTCATGAGGTCCCGGGACAGGTGGGGAACACTGAAGCTTTCTTT.

This sequence joins TRBV20-1 and TRBJ1-2; D is undetermined. CDR1 is DFQATT and CDR2 is SNEGSKA in the germline V gene (reference sequence). The V end was cut by 4 bases, the J end by 2 bases, with 5 bases between. The CDR3 spans 11 residues. CDR3 sequence reads: CSATRNYGYTF. The CDR3 DNA follows: TGCAGTGCTACCAGGAACTATGGCTACACCTTC.

The rearrangement uses TRBV5-5 and TRBJ1-1; 7 bases line up with TRBD1. Trimming removed 0 bases from V and 0 bases from J; junction bases left unmatched: 5. Germline CDR1 SGHKS, CDR2 YYEKEE (reference sequence). This CDR3 is 16 amino acids long. The CDR3 nucleotides are TGTGCCAGCAGCTTGGATTCAGGGGGTGTGAACACTGAAGCTTTCTTT. Its translation: CASSLDSGGVNTEAFF.

V is TRBV4-1 and J is TRBJ1-2; the D is unclear. Germline V CDR1 and CDR2: MGHRA, YSYEKL. The CDR3 covers 16 residues. The germline V and J ends were trimmed by 3 bases and 7 bases, with 21 bases remaining between them. The CDR3 nucleotides are TGCGCCAGCAGCCACTCTGGGCGCGGGGAGAGTACTGGCTACACCTTC. It is translated as CASSHSGRGESTGYTF.

The gene calls are TRBV6-6 and TRBJ2-5, with TRBD1 matching 8 bases. Per germline, CDR1 MNHNY and CDR2 SVGAGI (reference sequence). The CDR3 length is 14 residues. Losses at the gene ends were 4 bases for V and 4 bases for J; bases not matched to a gene: 5. In nucleotides, the CDR3 is TGTGCCAGCAGTTCCTCAGGGGGCTCAGAGACCCAGTACTTC. Translating gives CASSSSGGSETQYF.